Listed here are 11 T cell receptor beta chains from one sample, sequenced in a study of radiotherapy plus CTLA-4 blockade in lung cancer. The repertoire was sequenced with immunoSEQ multiplex PCR; TCRdb's copy has only in-frame clones and lacks some. The sample consists of around 100,000 clones, about four fifths of them appearing once. Sequenced here: peripheral blood, sampled from a patient treated with radiotherapy plus ipilimumab. These receptor sequences come from a human donor with non-small cell lung cancer who had a partial response to radiotherapy plus ipilimumab. Some clones in this sample may be carry-over from other donors' samples.

The chain combines TRBV6-1 with TRBJ2-7, with 7 bases that match TRBD1. The CDR3 is 15 residues long. Germline CDR1 is MNHNS and CDR2 is SASEGT. J lost 1 base, V lost 6 bases, and 9 bases had no gene match. The CDR3 is CASSVDRAPSYEQYF. CDR3 DNA sequence: TGTGCCAGCAGCGTAGACAGGGCGCCATCCTACGAGCAGTACTTC.

The chain is built from TRBV29-1 and TRBJ2-7, with 10 bases aligning to TRBD2. This CDR3 has 14 amino acids. Losses at the gene ends were 4 bases for V and 6 bases for J; bases not matched to a gene: 9. Germline CDR1 and CDR2: SQVTM and ANQGSEA. CDR3 in amino acids: CSVGLAGGTSEQYF. DNA of the CDR3: TGCAGCGTTGGGTTAGCGGGAGGTACATCCGAGCAGTACTTC.

This clone was recorded at least ten times. This rearrangement joins TRBV6-6 to TRBJ1-3; possibly TRBD1 for D (5 bases). Trimming removed 5 bases at V and 0 bases at J, with 8 bases between. The CDR3 sequence is 14 residues long. Per germline, CDR1 MNHNY and CDR2 SVGAGI (reference sequence). The CDR3 DNA sequence: TGTGCCAGCAGTGCCGGGGGCTCTGGAAACACCATATATTTT. Translating it yields CASSAGGSGNTIYF.

The J gene is TRBJ1-2, the V gene TRBV11-2, with TRBD1 as a possible D gene (5 bases). Germline V gene lookup returns CDR1 SGHAT and CDR2 FQNNGV. V lost 5 bases, J lost 4 bases, and 11 bases lay in between. CDR3 length: 13 residues. CDR3 coding DNA: TGTGCCAGCAGCCCAGGGTCCTCCTATGGCTACACCTTC. Amino acids: CASSPGSSYGYTF.

The V gene is TRBV4-2, the J gene TRBJ2-1; 7 nucleotides match TRBD2. The ends lost 1 base at V and 7 bases at J; junction bases unmatched: 4. Per the germline V gene, CDR1 is LGHNA and CDR2 is YNFKEQ. The CDR3 contains 14 residues. This CDR3 reads CASSQAGGGNEQFF. CDR3 in DNA: TGTGCCAGCAGCCAAGCGGGGGGAGGGAATGAGCAGTTCTTC.

This chain joins TRBV11-3 and TRBJ2-5, with D possibly being TRBD2 (6 bases). CDR1 SGHNT and CDR2 YENEEA come from the germline V gene. Between the trimmed V and J ends, which lost 6 bases and 5 bases, there was a span of 16 bases. The CDR3 runs to 14 residues. The CDR3 region has the DNA TGTGCCAGCAGTTCCACGGGACTTGGGGAGACCCAGTACTTC. Residues: CASSSTGLGETQYF. Full variable domain (remainder filled in from reference TRBV11-3 and TRBJ2-5): EAGVVQSPRYKIIEKKQPVAFWCNPISGHNTLYWYLQNLGQGPELLIRYENEEAVDDSQLPKDRFSAERLKGVDSTLKIQPAELGDSAVYLCASSSTGLGETQYFGPGTRLLVL.

The V gene is TRBV7-2, the J gene TRBJ2-5; D gene ambiguous. The ends were cut back, 1 base at V and 1 base at J, with 4 bases in the middle. The CDR3 runs 13 residues. Germline V gene sequence: CDR1 SGHTA, CDR2 FQGNSA. CDR3 loop: CASSLGSQETQYF. The CDR3 coding sequence is TGTGCCAGCAGCTTAGGCAGCCAAGAGACCCAGTACTTC.

V gene TRBV4-1 combines with J gene TRBJ1-2, with unresolved D. The CDR3 runs to 17 residues. The V and J ends lost 1 base and 6 bases respectively, with 21 bases between them. Germline loops: CDR1 MGHRA, CDR2 YSYEKL. Here the CDR3 reads CASSQATSVAWRDGYTF. CDR3 DNA: TGCGCCAGCAGCCAAGCAACCTCGGTGGCTTGGCGGGATGGCTACACCTTC.

The CDR3, as DNA: TGTGCCACTAGTCACCGCGGGGGGAGCTCCTACAATGAGCAGTTCTTC. It translates to CATSHRGGSSYNEQFF. The chain recombines TRBV7-2 with TRBJ2-1; 8 nucleotides agree with TRBD2. V lost 10 bases and J lost 0; bases outside the gene matches: 11. Germline assignment: CDR1 SGHTA and CDR2 FQGNSA. This CDR3 comprises 16 residues.

This chain uses TRBV28 with TRBJ1-2; 7 nucleotides line up with TRBD1. After removal of 6 bases from V and 7 bases from J, the junction contained 14 bases not matched to a gene. CDR1 MDHEN and CDR2 SYDVKM come from the germline V gene. The CDR3 is 15 residues long. Here the CDR3 reads CASRLSLGAGGGYTF. The CDR3 nucleotides are TGTGCCAGCAGATTAAGCCTCGGGGCAGGGGGTGGCTACACCTTC.

This chain uses TRBV5-4 with TRBJ2-1; 7 bases agree with TRBD2. The CDR3 covers 15 residues. The junction had 10 bases not matched to a gene; V was cut back by 4 bases and J by 6 bases. Per germline, CDR1 SGHNT and CDR2 YYREEE (reference sequence). Written as DNA, the CDR3 is TGTGCCAGCAGCCCCCGGGACTATCAGGCCAATGAGCAGTTCTTC. Translating it yields CASSPRDYQANEQFF. The full variable domain, with the rest looked up from reference TRBV5-4 and TRBJ2-1, is ETGVTQSPTHLIKTRGQQVTLRCSSQSGHNTVSWYQQALGQGPQFIFQYYREEENGRGNFPPRFSGLQFPNYSSELNVNALELDDSALYLCASSPRDYQANEQFFGPGTRLTVL.